A single sample gave rise to the 9 T cell receptor beta chains below, sequenced in a study of T cells expressing NK-cell markers. TCRdb re-called the 5' RACE reads and catalogs CDR3 proteins one per entry, DNA excluded. The table for this sample gives about 380,000 distinct CDR3 sequences. The sequencing input was blood T cells: a sorted CD56 or NKG2C T cell subset, CD4+ or CD8+ T cells, or bulk PBMC T cells (not recorded which). These receptors were taken from a man aged 18-69 years in good health.

The chain links TRBV5-1 to TRBJ2-7; the D call of TRBD1 rests on TCRdb alone, since no DNA is present to check it. Per germline, CDR1 SGHRS and CDR2 YFSETQ. The CDR3 loop spans 12 amino acids. This CDR3 is CASSPLGSEQYF.

The chain uses TRBV20-1 and TRBJ1-2. This CDR3 has 15 amino acids. Germline lookup yields CDR1 DFQATT and CDR2 SNEGSKA (reference sequence). The chain's CDR3 is CSARGGPKSNYGYTF.

The rearrangement uses TRBV20-1 and TRBJ1-3. The CDR3 has 15 residues. Germline CDR1 DFQATT, CDR2 SNEGSKA (reference sequence). Here the CDR3 reads CSARRRVLGGNTIYF.

The genes are TRBV24-1 and TRBJ1-5. The CDR3 is 13 residues long. Germline CDR1 reads KGHDR; CDR2 reads SFDVKD. The CDR3 sequence is CATSGRFNQPQHF.

The chain uses TRBV24-1 and TRBJ2-1; TCRdb outputs TRBD2, but without DNA this stays unchecked. The CDR3 spans 16 residues. Per germline, CDR1 KGHDR and CDR2 SFDVKD. This CDR3 is CATSDAGTSGYNEQFF.

The rearrangement uses TRBV6-1 and TRBJ2-3; TCRdb designates TRBD1, a call that cannot be tested without DNA. The CDR3 length is 14 residues. Germline CDR1 MNHNS, CDR2 SASEGT. CDR3 protein: CASSAPGGADTQYF.

The chain employs TRBV5-1 and TRBJ2-2; TCRdb's D gene call, TRBD2, goes unchecked for lack of DNA. The germline V gene encodes CDR1 SGHRS and CDR2 YFSETQ. The CDR3 consists of 20 residues. The CDR3 here is CASSSSVTSGGASGTGELFF. The full variable domain, in which reference TRBV5-1 and TRBJ2-2 provide the parts outside the CDR3, is KAGVTQTPRYLIKTRGQQVTLSCSPISGHRSVSWYQQTPGQGLQFLFEYFSETQRNKGNFPGRFSGRQFSNSRSEMNVSTLELGDSALYLCASSSSVTSGGASGTGELFFGEGSRLTVL.

The chain carries TRBV15 and TRBJ1-4. The CDR3 consists of 15 residues. Germline-derived CDR1 and CDR2 are LNHNV and YYDKDF (reference sequence). The CDR3 loop reads CATMGLGATNEKLFF. The whole variable domain, filled in from reference TRBV15 and TRBJ1-4, reads DAMVIQNPRYQVTQFGKPVTLSCSQTLNHNVMYWYQQKSSQAPKLLFHYYDKDFNNEADTPDNFQSRRPNTSFCFLDIRSPGLGDTAMYLCATMGLGATNEKLFFGSGTQLSVL.

The CDR3 loop is CAISGSQRGFTEAFF. The chain carries TRBV10-3 and TRBJ1-1; TCRdb reports TRBD1, a call that lacks DNA to check it against. This CDR3 comprises 15 residues. Germline V lookup: CDR1 ENHRY, CDR2 SYGVKD.